What follows describes a single TCR beta chain. The antigen remains undetermined. Antigen-specific CD4+ T cells expanded by the ViraFEST assay with viral peptide pools were then sequenced. At the end of approximately 10 days of culture, CD4+ T cells were isolated. All vaccine recipients tested negative for nucleocapsid antibodies and had never contracted SARS-CoV-2 infection. In culture with approximately 10 IU/ml IL-2 and roughly 10 ug/ml peptides, PBMC were grown at a few million per well. The CDR3 contains 13 residues. Germline lookup yields CDR1 MNHNS and CDR2 SASEGT. The germline V and J ends were trimmed by 1 base and 8 bases, with 9 bases remaining between them. Here immunoSEQ multiplex PCR was the method, and the copy in TCRdb shows in-frame clones only, minus some. Counted here are about 24,000 clones, approximately 80% occurring once; the ten biggest clones make up 10%. The data originate from a study of vaccination effects on CD4 cells after COVID-19.

General study results and limits: Early post-infection timepoints were absent, and convalescent patients were few.

The receptor was isolated from a human donor who received a COVID-19 vaccine. The V and J genes are TRBV6-1 and TRBJ1-3; D might be TRBD1 (5 bases). The sample consisted of CD4+ T cells from PBMCs cultured with HCoV-NL63 spike peptides, taken before COVID-19 vaccination. This CDR3 reads CASSEGGGYTIYF. DNA of the CDR3: TGTGCCAGCAGTGAAGGGGGGGGATACACCATATATTTT.